This T cell receptor beta chain was sequenced during a study of CD8 T cells in Susac syndrome. RNA totalling about 0.5 to 1 ug underwent reverse transcription with random hexamers. TCRdb fed the immunoSEQ multiplex PCR reads into MiXCR, producing one record per CDR3 protein. The sample comprises around 280,000 distinct CDR3 sequences, around 84% of which are singletons, and approximately 0.11% rests with the top ten. The germline V gene encodes CDR1 MNHNS and CDR2 SASEGT. The CDR3 runs to 16 residues. The V and J ends lost 11 bases and 1 base, in that order; junction bases with no gene match: 11. This clonotype was detected only a few times.

The sequence derives from a human donor with multiple sclerosis. The rearrangement joins TRBV6-1 to TRBJ2-7; 13 nucleotides line up with TRBD2. Sample: CD8+ T cells from PBMCs. The CDR3 DNA is TGTGCCGCCTCCCCCGGGACTAGCGGGGATTCCTACGAGCAGTACTTC. Its translation is CAASPGTSGDSYEQYF.